This T cell receptor beta chain stems from a study of T-cell reconstitution after alpha-beta-depleted transplantation in children. Overall study results and limits: Diversity of TCRbeta at day 60 was high in some patients, arising from surviving recipient T cells and thymic progenitors. From newly produced T cells came most of the T-cell counts and diversity one year after transplant.

This CDR3 contains 18 residues. V was clipped by 6 bases and J by 2 bases, with 25 bases between them. Germline CDR1 reads SGHAT; CDR2 reads FQNNGV. Of note for this clonotype: Its antigen is unknown.

TCRbeta library construction was performed incorporating unique molecular identifiers. A single record per CDR3 protein comes from TCRdb applying MiXCR to the PCR reads. This sample has some 290,000 distinct CDR3 sequences, with around 25% found just once. The clonotype originates from a male patient between 10 and 17 years old who had a stem cell transplant for acute lymphoblastic leukemia, so the T cells may come from the graft donor. Specimen: PBMCs, mostly from graft donor cells, collected 180 days after TCRalphabeta/CD19-depleted stem cell transplant. This chain uses TRBV11-2 with TRBJ2-5; possibly TRBD1 for D (6 bases). The CDR3 DNA reads as TGTGCCAGCAGACAGAGACAGGAGAGCTATCCGGGACAAGAGACCCAGTACTTC. Protein product: CASRQRQESYPGQETQYF.